This T cell receptor (beta chain) was identified during a study of blood T cell repertoires in COVID-19. Study-level information: The analysed material was cDNA or gDNA that came from T cells, B-cell-depleted T cells, or PBMCs.

The germline V and J ends were trimmed by 3 bases and 4 bases, with 19 bases remaining between them. Per the germline V gene, CDR1 is MNHNY and CDR2 is SVGAGI (reference sequence). The CDR3 is 16 residues long. As processed by the authors: Estimation of nucleated cell counts was performed using reference gene primer amplification. The table came from immunoSEQ multiplex PCR; TCRdb's copy has only in-frame clones and leaves some out. That table supplies the V and J calls and clone size; D and trimming were determined from the DNA. The table records roughly 70,000 clones, around four fifths of them present only once.

The sequence was collected from a man aged 60-69 years with acute or convalescent COVID-19. The chain joins TRBV6-6 to TRBJ2-7; the D gene is possibly TRBD1 (6 bases). The sequenced material came from peripheral blood. The CDR3 sequence: CASSYAGDKTLYEQYF. The CDR3 DNA sequence: TGTGCCAGCAGTTATGCTGGGGACAAGACCCTTTACGAGCAGTACTTC.